This T cell receptor beta chain was sequenced for a study of blood T cell repertoires in COVID-19. Overall study context: The United States, Italy and Spain were the sources of the acute and convalescent COVID-19 samples. T cells, B-cell-depleted T cells, or PBMCs supplied cDNA or gDNA.

The CDR3 is 15 amino acids. Trimming shortened V by 0 bases and J by 2 bases, and 8 bases separated the two germline ends. Germline CDR1 is SGHAT and CDR2 is FQNNGV. For this clone: The sample has other DNA sequences that encode this CDR3 too.

Study processing details: Estimates of nucleated cell counts were drawn from the amplification of reference gene primers. Generated by immunoSEQ multiplex PCR, the TCRdb table keeps only in-frame clones and is missing some. V and J calls plus clone size are reproduced from that table; the DNA served to infer D and trimming. The table records 120,000 or so clones, about 80% of them present only once. Sequencing was carried out using peripheral blood. This clonotype was sampled from a woman in her 50s with acute or convalescent COVID-19. This chain joins TRBV11-2 and TRBJ1-5, with D perhaps matching TRBD1 (6 bases). As DNA, the CDR3 is TGTGCCAGCAGCTTAGACAGGGGCGGCAATCAGCCCCAGCATTTT. Amino acid sequence: CASSLDRGGNQPQHF.